This T cell receptor beta chain was retrieved from a study of blood T cell repertoires in COVID-19. This clone was detected once. Germline CDR1 SGHTA, CDR2 FQGNSA. The CDR3 totals 15 residues. With 5 bases clipped from V and 5 bases from J, the junction kept 7 bases outside the gene matches. As handled by the study authors: Reference gene primers were amplified, and this amplification served to estimate nucleated cell counts. Data came from immunoSEQ multiplex PCR; TCRdb stores just in-frame clones and leaves some out. The DNA gave D and trimming, while V, J and clone size come from that table. The repertoire holds approximately 38,000 clones, with 87% as singletons.

Sequenced input: peripheral blood. This chain connects TRBV7-2 to TRBJ2-5; 11 nucleotides match TRBD1. The sequence was collected from a man aged 50 to 60 with active or convalescent COVID-19. DNA of the CDR3: TGTGCCAGCAGCCAGGACAGGGGGCGCCCGGAGACCCAGTACTTC. It specifies CASSQDRGRPETQYF. The entire variable domain, with the rest obtained from reference TRBV7-2 and TRBJ2-5, is as follows: GAGVSQSPSNKVTEKGKDVELRCDPISGHTALYWYRQSLGQGLEFLIYFQGNSAPDKSGLPSDRFSAERTGGSVSTLTIQRTQQEDSAVYLCASSQDRGRPETQYFGPGTRLLVL.